This paragraph reports one TCR beta chain. The entry originates in a study of shared clonotypes between healthy human individuals. Study-level information: A couple of women and a few men aged 18 to 49 made up the donors.

Measured with immunoSEQ multiplex PCR; TCRdb has only the in-frame clones, and not every one. The sample records over 2 million clones, 80% to 95% being singletons. Sequencing used naive CD4+ T cells from PBMCs. The subset denotes: CD45RA+ positively selected. The TCR comes from a man between 18 and 35 years old in good health. Some clones in this sample may be carry-over from other donors' samples.

Written as DNA, the CDR3 is TGTGCCAGCTCACCACCGACCATGGGGAATCAGCCCCAGCATTTT. As protein: CASSPPTMGNQPQHF. This chain joins TRBV18 and TRBJ1-5; D call uncertain. From germline, CDR1 is KGHSH and CDR2 LQKENI. V lost 0 bases and J 4 bases, leaving 10 bases between the germline ends. The CDR3 loop spans 15 amino acids. The full variable domain, completed using reference TRBV18 and TRBJ1-5, is NAGVMQNPRHLVRRRGQEARLRCSPMKGHSHVYWYRQLPEEGLKFMVYLQKENIIDESGMPKERFSAEFPKEGPSILRIQQVVRGDSAAYFCASSPPTMGNQPQHFGDGTRLSIL.